The clone carrying this T cell receptor beta chain was seen a handful of times. What it recognizes is unknown. This sample stems from a study of beta chain features in type 1 diabetes. Whole-study findings and limits: Reduced insertions and increased deletions marked VDJ junctions in type 1 diabetes patients. When Type 1 diabetes patients were examined, their TCRB CDR3s proved moderately but significantly shorter in all four CD4+ subsets.

The sequenced template was cDNA made from the entire isolated RNA. Data came from immunoSEQ multiplex PCR; TCRdb stores just in-frame clones and leaves some out. The repertoire holds 550,000 to 850,000 clones, with 10% to 15% as singletons. This CDR3 comprises 13 residues. CDR1 is GTSNPN and CDR2 is SVGIG in the germline V gene (reference sequence). V lost 5 bases, J lost 2 bases, and 12 bases lay in between. By way of CD45RO/CCR7/CD25/CD127/CD95/CD27, the CD4+ regulatory, stem cell-like memory, central memory and naive cells were sorted. The origin of this receptor is a man aged 18 to 30 with type 1 diabetes. V and J are TRBV30 and TRBJ2-5; D gene unclear. The material sequenced was naive CD4+ T cells from blood. The CDR3 DNA reads as TGTGCCTGGTCTTGGGTCTCACAAGAGACCCAGTACTTC. Translating gives CAWSWVSQETQYF.